This T cell receptor (beta chain) was sequenced for a study of a mutant IDH1 vaccine in newly diagnosed glioma (dated by TCRdb to the early 2020s). With respect to the entire study: Eight vaccinations were administered to patients in weeks 1, 3, 5, 7, 11, 15, 19 and 23, corresponding to visits V03 through V10. Vaccination was initiated 4-6 weeks after radiotherapy alone, or concurrently with temozolomide cycles in the chemotherapy-containing groups. Of the 25 to 35 patients who were treated, around 60% were male and around 40% were female, and the mean age was about 37 years. Prior to enrollment, patients had been given standard therapy consisting of radiotherapy alone, temozolomide alone, or radiochemotherapy with temozolomide, with the combination given to most patients. Peripheral blood was collected at six visits: V03 (baseline), V05, V07, V10, V12 and V13. For exploratory analyses, 25 to 30 treated patients had longitudinal TCRB deep sequencing done wherever samples were available. Broader findings and caveats from the paper: Immune responses induced by the vaccine were seen in more than 85% of patients across multiple MHC alleles. According to the authors, sample limitations meant that analyses of patient blood samples could not be reproduced. Changes in the top peripheral T cell clonotypes picked up by TCRB sequencing did not appear to be linked to pseudoprogression. PBMC samples for TCRB deep sequencing were selected based on availability.

As for this clone: The antigen it recognizes is unknown. Qualities for individual bases were not recorded, and no much larger clone is one base off.

The sample's time point label, decoded: week 23, last vaccination. Every vaccine dose consisted of 300 ug of a 20-mer mutant IDH1 peptide in Montanide, administered subcutaneously together with topical imiquimod. Donors had newly diagnosed WHO grade 3 or 4 IDH1-mutant astrocytomas with loss of nuclear ATRX. The samples were drawn from NOA16, a multicentre, single-arm, open-label phase I trial in Germany that tested a mutant IDH1 peptide vaccine in humans for the first time. Genomic DNA for TCRB sequencing was isolated from EDTA blood with the DNeasy Blood and Tissue Kit. The germline V end is reduced by 6 bases and the J end by 5 bases; junction bases left unmatched: 12. Based on the germline V gene, the CDR1 and CDR2 sequences are SGHRS and YFSETQ. The CDR3 sequence holds 16 residues, the cysteine and phenylalanine included. CDR3 DNA is the only sequence kept; it has 48 bases, read in frame from the first base.

Libraries were constructed by the immunoSEQ multiplex PCR assay. Rearranged TCR beta chain sequences were amplified using the hsTCRB Kit according to the manufacturer's protocol. An Illumina MiSeq was used to sequence the TCRB libraries. The paper's processing steps were these. The proprietary platform of the kit vendor was used for demultiplexing, trimming and gene mapping. This is the immuneACCESS table as TCRdb keeps it, with only in-frame sequences that have V and J called. A part of the clones is gone; compared with another copy, unresolved V genes explain less than half, and the rest is unexplained. V and J calls and clone size are given by that table; D and trimming were obtained from the DNA. This sample comprises 41,000 or so clones, around 78% of them detected only once. The top ten clones comprise roughly 6.3% of the sample.

Sample: PBMCs, taken from a glioma patient whose treatment included an IDH1 peptide vaccine. Recombination connected TRBV5-1 to TRBJ2-7, with 12 bases matching TRBD1. The origin of this receptor is a woman aged 40 to 55 with glioma. Some clones in this sample may be carry-over from other donors' samples. The CDR3 is CASTPSGTGGLHEQYF. Here is the DNA: TGCGCCAGCACCCCCTCGGGGACAGGGGGCCTCCACGAGCAGTACTTC.